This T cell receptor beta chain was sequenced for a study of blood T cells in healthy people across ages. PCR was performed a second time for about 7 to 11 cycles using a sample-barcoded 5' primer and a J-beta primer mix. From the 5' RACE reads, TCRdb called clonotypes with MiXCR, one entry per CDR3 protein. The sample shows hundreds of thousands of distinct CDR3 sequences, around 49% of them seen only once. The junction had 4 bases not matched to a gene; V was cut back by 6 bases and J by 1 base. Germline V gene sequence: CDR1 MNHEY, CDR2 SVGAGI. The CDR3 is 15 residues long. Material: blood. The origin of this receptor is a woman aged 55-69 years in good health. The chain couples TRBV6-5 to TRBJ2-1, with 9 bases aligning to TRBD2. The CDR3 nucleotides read TGTGCCAGCAGCCTAGCGGGAAGGTCCTACAATGAGCAGTTCTTC. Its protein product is CASSLAGRSYNEQFF.